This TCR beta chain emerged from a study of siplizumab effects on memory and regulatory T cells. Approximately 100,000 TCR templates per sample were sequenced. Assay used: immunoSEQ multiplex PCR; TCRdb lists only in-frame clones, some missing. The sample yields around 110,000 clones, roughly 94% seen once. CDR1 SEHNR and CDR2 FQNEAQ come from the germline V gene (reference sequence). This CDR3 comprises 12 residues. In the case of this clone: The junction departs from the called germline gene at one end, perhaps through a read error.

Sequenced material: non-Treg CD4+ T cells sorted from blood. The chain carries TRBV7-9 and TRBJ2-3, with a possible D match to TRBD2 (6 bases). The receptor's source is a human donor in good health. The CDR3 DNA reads TGTGCCACCAGCCGGGGAGGAGATACGCAGTATTTT. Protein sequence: CATSRGGDTQYF.